Described below is a single TCR beta chain sequence and its context. Its target is not known. This specimen comes from a study of shared clonotypes between healthy human individuals. Donation came from healthy HIV-negative adults that had no recent acute infections or vaccinations. To make CD8 memory, CD45RO+ cells were put together with CCR7-negative CD45RA+ TemRA cells. As handled by the study authors: Filtering differed because ImmunoSEQ produced junction-only sequences that carried no quality scores. Assay used: immunoSEQ multiplex PCR; TCRdb lists only in-frame clones, some missing. That table furnishes V, J and clone size, whereas the DNA furnished D and trimming. The data hold roughly 660,000 clones, with roughly 87% observed a single time. Findings of the study overall: Represented diversity, genetic and exposure-history alike, was limited by few donors.

The trim removed 4 bases at V and 1 base at J, leaving 3 bases unmatched. The CDR3 has 14 residues. Looked up from germline, CDR1 is SGHVS and CDR2 is FQNEAQ. The rearrangement links TRBV7-8 to TRBJ2-5; 7 bases are shared with TRBD2. The source material was memory CD8+ T cells from PBMCs. Stated subset: CD45RO+ cells pooled with CCR7-negative TemRA cells. The receptor was isolated from a young man in good health. Some clones in this sample may be carry-over from other donors' samples. Here the CDR3 reads CASSSGLSQETQYF. CDR3 coding DNA: TGTGCCAGCAGCTCGGGACTATCCCAAGAGACCCAGTACTTC.